Listed below are T cell receptor beta chains from one sample, sequenced in a study of cytomegalovirus exposure and HLA in healthy donors. Profiled with immunoSEQ multiplex PCR; TCRdb holds only in-frame clones, not every one. The sample yields some 140,000 clones, roughly 78% seen once. What was sequenced was PBMCs. The receptors were gathered from a man aged 25-45 years in good health. Each CDR3 is given with its conserved first and last residue. D genes are given only for firm matches. Rows give clone size only sometimes, using once, few, many, or a class for an expanded clone.

abundance,j_gene,d_gene,len,v_gene,CDR3aa,CDR3nt
NA,TRBJ2-1,NA,11,TRBV28,CASTLGGKQFF,TGTGCCAGCACCCTTGGGGGGAAGCAGTTCTTC
once,TRBJ2-6,TRBD1,17,TRBV7-3,CASSSGTGGSGANVLTF,TGTGCCAGCAGCTCCGGGACAGGGGGCTCTGGGGCCAACGTCCTGACTTTC
NA,TRBJ1-2,NA,17,TRBV5-4,CASSPRVAGAGNYGYTF,TGTGCCAGCAGCCCAAGGGTTGCAGGGGCAGGTAACTATGGCTACACCTTC
once,TRBJ2-1,TRBD2,16,TRBV4-1,CASSQARASGELGQFF,TGCGCCAGCAGCCAAGCCCGAGCTAGCGGTGAGCTGGGGCAGTTCTTC
NA,TRBJ2-1,NA,14,TRBV25-1,CASSDWKTAGEQFF,TGTGCCAGCAGTGATTGGAAAACAGCAGGTGAGCAGTTCTTC
NA,TRBJ2-3,TRBD1,14,TRBV10-3,CAIKGAFSTDTQYF,TGTGCCATCAAGGGGGCGTTCTCCACAGATACGCAGTATTTT
NA,TRBJ2-4,NA,13,TRBV7-2,CASSPARRDIQYF,TGTGCCAGCAGCCCCGCTCGGAGGGACATTCAGTACTTC
once,TRBJ2-1,TRBD2,15,TRBV5-6,CASSLTSGSYNEQFF,TGTGCCAGCAGCTTGACTAGCGGGAGTTACAATGAGCAGTTCTTC
few,TRBJ1-2,NA,13,TRBV4-3,CASSQDGPYGYTF,TGCGCCAGCAGCCAAGATGGCCCATATGGCTACACCTTC
NA,TRBJ2-5,TRBD1,16,TRBV29-1,CSVEDLGPGGQETQYF,TGCAGCGTTGAAGATCTAGGCCCAGGGGGCCAAGAGACCCAGTACTTC
NA,TRBJ1-5,TRBD1,17,TRBV15,CATSRDHGGQGYQPQHF,TGTGCCACCAGCAGAGATCATGGGGGACAGGGGTATCAGCCCCAGCATTTT
NA,TRBJ2-6,TRBD2,19,TRBV7-9,CASSFPSGSLGSGANVLTF,TGTGCCAGCAGCTTTCCTAGCGGGAGTTTGGGCTCTGGGGCCAACGTCCTGACTTTC
NA,TRBJ1-2,NA,13,TRBV6-5,CASTTGGVSGYTF,TGTGCCAGCACCACGGGAGGGGTTAGTGGCTACACCTTC
NA,TRBJ1-2,NA,14,TRBV19,CASSIDPGTSSYTF,TGTGCCAGTAGTATAGATCCGGGGACATCTAGCTACACCTTC
NA,TRBJ2-2,TRBD2,16,TRBV7-9,CASSSGLAGYTGELFF,TGTGCCAGCAGCTCCGGACTAGCGGGATACACCGGGGAGCTGTTTTTT
NA,TRBJ1-5,TRBD1,15,TRBV6-6,CASSPPGQLNQPQHF,TGTGCCAGCAGTCCCCCGGGACAGCTTAATCAGCCCCAGCATTTT
NA,TRBJ2-2,NA,13,TRBV7-2,CASRGANTGELFF,TGTGCCAGCAGGGGCGCGAACACCGGGGAGCTGTTTTTT
NA,TRBJ2-3,TRBD2,15,TRBV6-5,CASRRLAGHQDTQYF,TGTGCCAGCAGACGCCTAGCGGGACATCAAGATACGCAGTATTTT
NA,TRBJ2-7,NA,14,TRBV27,CASSPALAAYEQYF,TGTGCCAGCAGTCCCGCGCTGGCGGCCTACGAGCAGTACTTC
few,TRBJ1-5,NA,14,TRBV6-5,CASRDYMGNQPQHF,TGTGCCAGCAGAGATTACATGGGCAATCAGCCCCAGCATTTT
once,TRBJ2-7,TRBD2,15,TRBV9,CASSRTSGTSYEQYF,TGTGCCAGCAGCAGGACTAGCGGGACCTCCTACGAGCAGTACTTC
NA,TRBJ1-4,NA,12,TRBV6-5,CASSSGGEKLFF,TGTGCCAGCAGCTCAGGAGGGGAAAAACTGTTTTTT
few,TRBJ2-7,TRBD1,15,TRBV9,CASSVIPGQGGEQYF,TGTGCCAGCAGCGTTATCCCGGGACAGGGCGGCGAGCAGTACTTC
NA,TRBJ1-2,NA,18,TRBV18,CASSPQSSSWTKNYGYTF,TGTGCCAGCTCACCACAGAGTAGTTCGTGGACAAAAAACTATGGCTACACCTTC
NA,TRBJ2-3,NA,13,TRBV19,CASAGLYPDTQYF,TGTGCCTCTGCGGGCCTGTATCCAGATACGCAGTATTTT
NA,TRBJ1-5,NA,13,TRBV19,CASNGEGDQPQHF,TGTGCCAGTAACGGGGAGGGGGATCAGCCCCAGCATTTT
NA,TRBJ2-1,NA,14,TRBV15,CATSRDPGSDEQFF,TGTGCCACCAGCAGAGATCCAGGGTCCGATGAGCAGTTCTTC
NA,TRBJ2-2,NA,15,TRBV11-3,CASSWVRVDTGELFF,TGTGCCAGCAGCTGGGTGAGGGTCGACACCGGGGAGCTGTTTTTT
NA,TRBJ2-3,NA,13,TRBV5-1,CASQRFPEEEQYF,TGCGCCAGTCAGAGATTCCCCGAGGAGGAGCAGTATTTT
NA,TRBJ2-7,NA,15,TRBV6-1,CASRQGAGETNEQYF,TGTGCCAGCAGGCAGGGGGCGGGAGAAACAAACGAGCAGTACTTC
NA,TRBJ1-3,NA,13,TRBV7-2,CASSPGSGNTIYF,TGTGCCAGCAGCCCGGGCTCTGGAAACACCATATATTTT
NA,TRBJ2-1,TRBD2,16,TRBV5-1,CASRLTSGVSYNEQFF,TGCGCCAGCAGGTTGACTAGCGGGGTTTCCTACAATGAGCAGTTCTTC